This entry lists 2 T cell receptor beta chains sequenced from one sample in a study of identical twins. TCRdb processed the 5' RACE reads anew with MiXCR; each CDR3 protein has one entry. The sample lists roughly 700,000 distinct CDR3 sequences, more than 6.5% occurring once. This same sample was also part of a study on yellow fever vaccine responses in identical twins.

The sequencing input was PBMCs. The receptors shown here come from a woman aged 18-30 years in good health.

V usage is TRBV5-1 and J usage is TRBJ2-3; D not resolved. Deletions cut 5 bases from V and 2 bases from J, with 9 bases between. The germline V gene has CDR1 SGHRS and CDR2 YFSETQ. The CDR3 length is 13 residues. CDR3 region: CASRQTATDTQYF. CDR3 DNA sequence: TGCGCCAGCAGGCAGACGGCCACAGATACGCAGTATTTT. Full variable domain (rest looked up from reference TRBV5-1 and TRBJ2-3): KAGVTQTPRYLIKTRGQQVTLSCSPISGHRSVSWYQQTPGQGLQFLFEYFSETQRNKGNFPGRFSGRQFSNSRSEMNVSTLELGDSALYLCASRQTATDTQYFGPGTRLTVL.

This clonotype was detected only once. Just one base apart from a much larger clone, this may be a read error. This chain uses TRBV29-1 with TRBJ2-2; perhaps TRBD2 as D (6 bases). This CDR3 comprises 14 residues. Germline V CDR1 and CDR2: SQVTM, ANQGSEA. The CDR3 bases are TGCAGCGTTGTTGGACACTCGAACACCGGGGGGCTGTTTTTT. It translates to CSVVGHSNTGGLFF.